This TCR beta chain was recorded in a study of OX40 agonist ivuxolimab in advanced cancers. CDR3 size: 16 residues. Germline V gene lookup returns CDR1 SGHRS and CDR2 YFSETQ. Trimming at V came to 4 bases and at J to 5 bases, leaving 9 bases not matched to a gene. Method: immunoSEQ multiplex PCR; TCRdb's copy keeps in-frame clones and lacks some. The repertoire consists of some 64,000 clones, with around 83% occurring once and the leading ten covering approximately 0.64%. The receptor comes from an adult with an advanced solid tumor such as melanoma, head and neck, liver or kidney cancer. The starting material was CD4+ or CD8+ T cells sorted from blood, obtained in a trial of the OX40 agonist ivuxolimab. This rearrangement joins TRBV5-1 to TRBJ2-1, with 10 nucleotides matching TRBD2. CDR3 residues: CASSVGSTSGNNEQFF. In DNA form, the CDR3 reads TGCGCCAGCAGCGTAGGTAGTACTAGCGGGAACAATGAGCAGTTCTTC.